What follows are 5 T cell receptor delta chains derived from one specimen sequenced in a study of γδ T cells in repeated Plasmodium falciparum infection. Flow sorting of PBMC yielded separate Vgamma9/Vdelta2+ and Vdelta2-negative gammadelta T cell populations for bulk repertoire analysis. TCRdb called clones anew from the multiplex PCR reads with CATT. The table records some 100,000 delta-chain clones, around 1.4% of them present only once. Sequencing input: gamma-delta T cells from blood. The source is a pool of human donors (malaria-infected and uninfected, not separated).

This clone was detected a few times. The TCRdb protein, from a much larger clone, departs from this DNA's translation at residue 10, likely by read error; the protein shown derives from the DNA. This sequence joins TRDV2 and TRDJ3; TRDD3 matches at 7 bases. As TCRdb names no J gene, one was assigned here on the basis of a DNA match to germline. The CDR3 covers 16 residues. Germline V CDR1 and CDR2: GEAIGNYY, EKD. The CDR3 reads CACDTVLGWGTRQMFF. Written as DNA, the CDR3 is TGTGCCTGTGACACCGTACTGGGGTGGGGCACCCGACAGATGTTTTTC.

On this clone: TCRdb has a much larger clone's protein, which differs at residue 18 from the translation of this DNA, likely because of a read error; what is shown is the protein translated from the DNA. The chain is built from TRDV1 and TRDJ2; 8 nucleotides align to TRDD3. The CDR3 is 23 amino acids. Per the germline V gene, CDR1 is TSWWSYY and CDR2 is QGS. CDR3 sequence reads: CALGELILVSCRDTKALAAQLFF. The CDR3 coding sequence is TGTGCTCTTGGGGAACTAATCCTTGTCTCTTGTAGGGATACGAAAGCTTTGGCAGCACAACTCTTCTTT.

This clone was recorded a few times. TCRdb assigns this DNA the protein of a much larger clone, which departs from its translation at residue 13; this likely reflects a read error, and the protein shown comes from translating the DNA. The V call is TRDV2, the J call TRDJ3, with 8 bases identical to TRDD3. The germline V gene has CDR1 GEAIGNYY and CDR2 EKD. There are 19 residues in the CDR3. The CDR3 coding sequence is TGTGCCTGTGACACTGGGGGATTCGGGAGCTCCTGGAACACCCGACAGATGTTTTTC. Translating gives CACDTGGFGSSWNTRQMFF.

This clone was recorded a few times. This sequence is one base from a far larger clone and is likely a read error. The same CDR3 can be traced to other DNA sequences in this sample. The V call is TRDV1, the J call TRDJ1; TRDD3 agrees at 9 bases. The J gene, missing from TCRdb, was assigned here through DNA to germline matching. The length of the CDR3 is 25 residues. CDR1 is TSWWSYY, CDR2 QGS, per germline. The CDR3 region is CALGELWAFLRSTGGKQGEADKLIF. The CDR3 DNA follows: TGCGCTCTTGGGGAACTATGGGCGTTCCTACGTTCCACTGGGGGAAAACAGGGGGAGGCCGATAAACTCATCTTT.

This clone was seen a handful of times. The protein held in TCRdb is that of a much larger clone and does not match this DNA's translation at residue 3, likely because of a read error; the protein shown is translated from the DNA. The chain uses TRDV1 and TRDJ1; a possible D gene is TRDD3 (6 bases). There are 17 residues in the CDR3. The germline V gene encodes CDR1 TSWWSYY and CDR2 QGS. The CDR3 DNA follows: TGTGCTCCTGGGACTCCTAGTGTGTCGGGGGAGGTCGGTAAACTCATCTTT. It specifies CAPGTPSVSGEVGKLIF.